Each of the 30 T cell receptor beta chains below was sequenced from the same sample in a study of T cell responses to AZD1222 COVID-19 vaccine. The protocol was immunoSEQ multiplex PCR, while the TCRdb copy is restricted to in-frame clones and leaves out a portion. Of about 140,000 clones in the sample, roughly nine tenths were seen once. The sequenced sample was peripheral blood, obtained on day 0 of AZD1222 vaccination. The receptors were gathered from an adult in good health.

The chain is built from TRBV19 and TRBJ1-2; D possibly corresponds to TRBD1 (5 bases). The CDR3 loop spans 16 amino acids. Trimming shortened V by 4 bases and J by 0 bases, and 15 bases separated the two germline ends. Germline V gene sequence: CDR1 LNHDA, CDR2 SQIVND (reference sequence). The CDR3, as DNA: TGTGCCAGTAGTAGGATTGGCGGGGGTCCTAACTATGGCTACACCTTC. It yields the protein CASSRIGGGPNYGYTF.

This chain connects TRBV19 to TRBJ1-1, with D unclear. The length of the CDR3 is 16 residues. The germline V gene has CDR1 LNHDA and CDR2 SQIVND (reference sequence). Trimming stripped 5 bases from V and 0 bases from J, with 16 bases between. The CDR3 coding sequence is TGTGCCAGTAGTTCCTCGGGGAGCTACATGAACACTGAAGCTTTCTTT. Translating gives CASSSSGSYMNTEAFF. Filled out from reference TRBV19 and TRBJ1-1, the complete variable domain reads DGGITQSPKYLFRKEGQNVTLSCEQNLNHDAMYWYRQDPGQGLRLIYYSQIVNDFQKGDIAEGYSVSREKKESFPLTVTSAQKNPTAFYLCASSSSGSYMNTEAFFGQGTRLTVV.

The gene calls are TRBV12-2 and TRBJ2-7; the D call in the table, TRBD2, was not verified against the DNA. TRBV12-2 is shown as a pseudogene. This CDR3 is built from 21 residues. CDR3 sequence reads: CASRLALGGGLAGGPGHEQYF. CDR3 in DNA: TGTGCAAGTCGCTTAGCCCTCGGGGGGGGACTAGCGGGAGGGCCAGGCCACGAGCAGTACTTC.

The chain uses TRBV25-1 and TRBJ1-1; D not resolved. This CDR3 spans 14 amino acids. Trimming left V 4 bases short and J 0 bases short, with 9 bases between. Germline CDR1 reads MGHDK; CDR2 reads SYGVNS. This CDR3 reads CASSGDPLNTEAFF. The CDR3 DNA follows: TGTGCCAGCAGTGGAGACCCTCTGAACACTGAAGCTTTCTTT.

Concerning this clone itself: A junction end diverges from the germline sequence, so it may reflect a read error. CDR3 sequence (DNA): TGTGCCAGCAGTATAGTTTCCGGGACAGCCTCCTACGAGCAGTACTTC. Amino acid sequence: CASSIVSGTASYEQYF. The V gene is TRBV19, the J gene TRBJ2-7; 7 bases match TRBD1. This CDR3 is 16 amino acids long. CDR1 LNHDA and CDR2 SQIVND come from the germline V gene (reference sequence).

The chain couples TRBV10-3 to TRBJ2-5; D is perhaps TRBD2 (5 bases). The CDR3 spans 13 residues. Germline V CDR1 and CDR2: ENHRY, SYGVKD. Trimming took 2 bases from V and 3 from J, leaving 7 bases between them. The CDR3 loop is CAISEGREETQYF. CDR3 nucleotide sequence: TGTGCCATCAGTGAGGGGCGGGAAGAGACCCAGTACTTC.

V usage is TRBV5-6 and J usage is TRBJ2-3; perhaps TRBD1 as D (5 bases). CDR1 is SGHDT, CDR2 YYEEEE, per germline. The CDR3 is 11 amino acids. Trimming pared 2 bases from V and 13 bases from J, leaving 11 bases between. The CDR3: CASSFGQGEYF. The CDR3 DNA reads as TGTGCCAGCAGCTTCGGCCAAGGGGAGTATTTT.

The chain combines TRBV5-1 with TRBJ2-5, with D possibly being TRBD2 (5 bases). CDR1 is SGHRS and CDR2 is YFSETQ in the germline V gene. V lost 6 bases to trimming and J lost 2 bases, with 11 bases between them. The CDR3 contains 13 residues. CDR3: CASNSPGQETQYF. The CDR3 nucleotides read TGCGCCAGCAATTCCCCGGGACAAGAGACCCAGTACTTC.

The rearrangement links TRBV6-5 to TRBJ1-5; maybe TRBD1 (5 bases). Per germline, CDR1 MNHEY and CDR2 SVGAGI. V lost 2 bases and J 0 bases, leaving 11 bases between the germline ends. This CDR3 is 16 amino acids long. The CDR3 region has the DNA TGTGCCAGCAGTTACGACAGACATCCTAGCAATCAGCCCCAGCATTTT. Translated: CASSYDRHPSNQPQHF.

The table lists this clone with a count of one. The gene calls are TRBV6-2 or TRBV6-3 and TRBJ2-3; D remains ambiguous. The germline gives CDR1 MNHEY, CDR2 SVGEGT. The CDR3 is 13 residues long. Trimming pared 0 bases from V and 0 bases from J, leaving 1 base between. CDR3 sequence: CASSYSSTDTQYF. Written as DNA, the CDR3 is TGTGCCAGCAGTTACTCTAGCACAGATACGCAGTATTTT.

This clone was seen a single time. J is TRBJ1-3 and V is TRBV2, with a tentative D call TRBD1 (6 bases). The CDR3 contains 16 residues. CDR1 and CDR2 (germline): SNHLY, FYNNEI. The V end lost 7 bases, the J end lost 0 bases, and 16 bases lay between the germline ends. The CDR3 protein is CASTPFRGGSGNTIYF. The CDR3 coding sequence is TGTGCCAGCACTCCGTTCCGAGGGGGCTCTGGAAACACCATATATTTT.

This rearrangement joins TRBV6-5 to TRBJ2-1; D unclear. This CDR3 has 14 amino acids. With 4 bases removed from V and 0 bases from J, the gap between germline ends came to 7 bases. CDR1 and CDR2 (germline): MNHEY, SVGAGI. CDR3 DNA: TGTGCCAGCAGTTCTGACGGCTCCTACAATGAGCAGTTCTTC. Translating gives CASSSDGSYNEQFF.

This CDR3 reads CASSKDGDSHSRHKNTEAFF. Written as DNA, the CDR3 is TGTGCCAGCAGCAAAGATGGGGACAGTCATTCCCGCCACAAAAACACTGAAGCTTTCTTT. This chain links TRBV21-1 with TRBJ1-1; TRBD1 was called by the table and not checked on the DNA. TRBV21-1 is reported as a pseudogene. The CDR3 is 20 residues long.

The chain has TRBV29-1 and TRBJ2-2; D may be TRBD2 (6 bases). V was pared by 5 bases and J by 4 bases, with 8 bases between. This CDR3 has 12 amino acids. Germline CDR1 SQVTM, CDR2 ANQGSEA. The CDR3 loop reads CSVSRGTGELFF. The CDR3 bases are TGCAGCGTTTCGCGGGGCACCGGGGAGCTGTTTTTT.

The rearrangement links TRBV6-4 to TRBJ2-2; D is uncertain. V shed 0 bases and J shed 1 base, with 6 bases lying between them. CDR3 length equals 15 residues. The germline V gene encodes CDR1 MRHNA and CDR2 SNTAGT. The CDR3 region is CASSDSAGNTGELFF. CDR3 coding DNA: TGTGCCAGCAGTGACTCAGCAGGGAACACCGGGGAGCTGTTTTTT.

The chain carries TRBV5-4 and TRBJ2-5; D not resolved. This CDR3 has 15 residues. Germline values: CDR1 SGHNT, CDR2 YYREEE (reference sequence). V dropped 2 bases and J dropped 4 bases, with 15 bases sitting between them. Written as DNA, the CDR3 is TGTGCCAGCAGCTTTGTAGGTCAAGTTCGAGAGACCCAGTACTTC. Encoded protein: CASSFVGQVRETQYF.

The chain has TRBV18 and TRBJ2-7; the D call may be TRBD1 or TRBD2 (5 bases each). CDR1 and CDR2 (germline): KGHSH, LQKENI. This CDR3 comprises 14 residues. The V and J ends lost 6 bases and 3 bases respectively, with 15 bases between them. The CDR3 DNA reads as TGTGCCAGCTCCGGCGACGGGGCAGGCTACGAGCAGTACTTC. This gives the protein CASSGDGAGYEQYF.

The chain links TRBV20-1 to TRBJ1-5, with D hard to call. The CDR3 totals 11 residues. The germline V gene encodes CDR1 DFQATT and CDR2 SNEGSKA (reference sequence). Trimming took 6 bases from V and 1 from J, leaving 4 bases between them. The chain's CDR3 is CSAGSNQPQHF. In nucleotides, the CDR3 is TGCAGTGCCGGCAGCAATCAGCCCCAGCATTTT.

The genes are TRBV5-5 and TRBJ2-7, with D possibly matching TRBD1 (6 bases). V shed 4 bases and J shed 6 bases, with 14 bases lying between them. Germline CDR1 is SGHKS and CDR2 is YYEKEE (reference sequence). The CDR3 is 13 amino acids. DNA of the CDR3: TGTGCCAGCAGCCGTTCAGGGGATACCGAGCAGTACTTC. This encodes CASSRSGDTEQYF.

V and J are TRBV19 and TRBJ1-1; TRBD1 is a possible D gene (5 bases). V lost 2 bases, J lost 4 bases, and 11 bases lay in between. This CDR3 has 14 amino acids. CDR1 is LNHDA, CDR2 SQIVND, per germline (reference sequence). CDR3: CASSIRGSPTEAFF. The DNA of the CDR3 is TGTGCCAGTAGTATACGGGGGAGCCCCACTGAAGCTTTCTTT.

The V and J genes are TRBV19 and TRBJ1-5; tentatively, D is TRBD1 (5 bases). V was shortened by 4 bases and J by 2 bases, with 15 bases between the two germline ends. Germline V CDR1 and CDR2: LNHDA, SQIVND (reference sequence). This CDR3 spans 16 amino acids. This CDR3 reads CASSTLQAIGNQPQHF. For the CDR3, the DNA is TGTGCCAGTAGTACCCTACAGGCTATTGGCAATCAGCCCCAGCATTTT. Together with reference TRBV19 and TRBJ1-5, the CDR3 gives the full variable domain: DGGITQSPKYLFRKEGQNVTLSCEQNLNHDAMYWYRQDPGQGLRLIYYSQIVNDFQKGDIAEGYSVSREKKESFPLTVTSAQKNPTAFYLCASSTLQAIGNQPQHFGDGTRLSIL.

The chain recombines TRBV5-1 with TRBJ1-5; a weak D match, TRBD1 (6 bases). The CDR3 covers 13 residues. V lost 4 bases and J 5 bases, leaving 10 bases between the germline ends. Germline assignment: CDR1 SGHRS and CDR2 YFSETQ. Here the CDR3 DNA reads TGCGCCAGCAGCCCCGGGGGCGATCAGCCCCAGCATTTT. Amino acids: CASSPGGDQPQHF.

In nucleotides, the CDR3 is TGTGCCAGCAGCGGGACTCGGACTGAAGCTTTCTTT. Its translation is CASSGTRTEAFF. The chain recombines TRBV27 with TRBJ1-1; possibly TRBD1 for D (5 bases). The germline gives CDR1 MNHEY, CDR2 SMNVEV (reference sequence). The CDR3 loop spans 12 amino acids. Trimming removed 6 bases at V and 5 bases at J, with 10 bases between.

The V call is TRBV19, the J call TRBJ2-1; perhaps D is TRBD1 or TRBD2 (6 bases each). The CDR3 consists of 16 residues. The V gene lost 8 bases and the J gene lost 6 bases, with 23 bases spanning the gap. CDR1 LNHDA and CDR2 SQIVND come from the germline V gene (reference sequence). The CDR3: CASQGLGGGTSNEQFF. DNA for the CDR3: TGTGCCAGTCAGGGGCTTGGGGGAGGCACAAGCAATGAGCAGTTCTTC.

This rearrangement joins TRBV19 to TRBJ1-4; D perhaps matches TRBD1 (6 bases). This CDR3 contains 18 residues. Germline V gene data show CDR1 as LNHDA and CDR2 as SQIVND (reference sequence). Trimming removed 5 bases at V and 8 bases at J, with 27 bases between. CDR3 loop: CASSSSDSLQISVEKLFF. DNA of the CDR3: TGTGCCAGTAGTTCCTCGGACAGTTTACAGATATCGGTCGAAAAACTGTTTTTT.

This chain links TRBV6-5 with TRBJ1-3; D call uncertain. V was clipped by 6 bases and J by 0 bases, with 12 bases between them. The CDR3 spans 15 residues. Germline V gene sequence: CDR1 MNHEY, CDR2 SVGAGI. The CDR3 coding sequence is TGTGCCAGCAGACTGACCGTGAGCTCTGGAAACACCATATATTTT. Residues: CASRLTVSSGNTIYF.

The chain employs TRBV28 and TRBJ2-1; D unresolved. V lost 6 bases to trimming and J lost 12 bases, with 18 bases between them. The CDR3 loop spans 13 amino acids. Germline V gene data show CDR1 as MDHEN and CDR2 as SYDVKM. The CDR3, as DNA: TGTGCCAGCAGCCCGGTGAGCACTGTGGGGCAGTTCTTC. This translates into CASSPVSTVGQFF.

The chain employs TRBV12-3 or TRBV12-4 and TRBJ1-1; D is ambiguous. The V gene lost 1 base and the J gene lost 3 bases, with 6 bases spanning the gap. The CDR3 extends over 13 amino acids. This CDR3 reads CASSLDLDTEAFF. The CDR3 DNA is TGTGCCAGCAGTTTAGATTTGGACACTGAAGCTTTCTTT.

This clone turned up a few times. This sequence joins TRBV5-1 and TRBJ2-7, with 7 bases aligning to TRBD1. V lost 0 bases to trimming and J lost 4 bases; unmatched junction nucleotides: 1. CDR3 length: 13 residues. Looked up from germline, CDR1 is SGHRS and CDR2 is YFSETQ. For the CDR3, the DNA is TGCGCCAGCAGCTTGGTACAGGGGTACGAGCAGTACTTC. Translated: CASSLVQGYEQYF.

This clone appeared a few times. CDR3 residues: CAWSVGRDYGYTF. The CDR3 DNA reads as TGTGCCTGGAGTGTGGGCAGGGACTATGGCTACACCTTC. The V call is TRBV30, the J call TRBJ1-2, with TRBD1 as a possible D gene (5 bases). Per the germline V gene, CDR1 is GTSNPN and CDR2 is SVGIG (reference sequence). Trimming pared 0 bases from V and 3 bases from J, leaving 8 bases between. The CDR3 consists of 13 residues.